The 22 T cell receptor beta chains below all came from one sample that was sequenced in a study of blood T cells in healthy people across ages. The authors ran a second PCR of roughly 6 to 12 cycles using a sample-barcoded 5' primer and a J-beta primer mix. TCRdb processed the 5' RACE reads anew with MiXCR; each CDR3 protein has one entry. Counted here are 700,000 to 950,000 distinct CDR3 sequences, about 42% occurring once; the ten biggest clones make up 20% to 25%. Sequences were obtained from blood. The receptors shown here come from a woman between 55 and 75 years old in good health.

This chain links TRBV20-1 with TRBJ2-7; TRBD2 is a possible D gene (7 bases). Trimming left V 6 bases short and J 7 bases short, with 19 bases between. The CDR3 spans 13 residues. Per the germline V gene, CDR1 is DFQATT and CDR2 is SNEGSKA (reference sequence). The CDR3: CSAHPGGSGEQYF. As DNA, the CDR3 is TGCAGTGCCCACCCGGGGGGCTCCGGTGAGCAGTACTTC.

V gene TRBV7-2 combines with J gene TRBJ2-2, with 13 bases lining up with TRBD2. There are 16 residues in the CDR3. Germline V gives CDR1 SGHTA, CDR2 FQGNSA. Trimming removed 5 bases from V and 7 bases from J; junction bases left unmatched: 7. CDR3 sequence reads: CASSPTSGGGNGELFF. The DNA for the CDR3 is TGTGCCAGCAGCCCCACTAGCGGGGGGGGAAACGGGGAGCTGTTTTTT.

In this sample, this clonotype turned up a few times. The chain links TRBV6-6 to TRBJ2-5, with 7 nucleotides matching TRBD1. V dropped 5 bases and J dropped 5; count of bases not matched to a gene: 8. From germline, CDR1 is MNHNY and CDR2 SVGAGI (reference sequence). The CDR3 length is 14 residues. CDR3 protein: CASSPTGARETQYF. CDR3 coding DNA: TGTGCCAGCAGTCCCACAGGGGCGCGGGAGACCCAGTACTTC.

The V gene is TRBV20-1, the J gene TRBJ2-5, with 8 bases identical to TRBD2. The V gene end was trimmed by 6 bases and the J gene end by 11 bases; junction bases not matched to a gene: 14. In germline, CDR1 is DFQATT, CDR2 SNEGSKA (reference sequence). This CDR3 comprises 13 residues. The chain's CDR3 is CSAEASGSGEQYF. In nucleotides, the CDR3 is TGCAGTGCCGAGGCCAGCGGGAGTGGTGAGCAGTACTTC.

The genes are TRBV20-1 and TRBJ1-2; D remains unclear. This CDR3 is 12 amino acids long. Germline V gives CDR1 DFQATT, CDR2 SNEGSKA (reference sequence). Between the trimmed V and J ends, which lost 3 bases and 3 bases, there was a span of 8 bases. The CDR3 loop reads CSASQVDYGYTF. In DNA, the CDR3 is TGCAGTGCTAGCCAGGTGGACTATGGCTACACCTTC.

A word on this clonotype: A read error is possible here, since a much larger clone lies one base away. The chain links TRBV10-3 to TRBJ2-5, with a tentative D call TRBD1 (6 bases). CDR3 size: 12 residues. Germline V gene lookup returns CDR1 ENHRY and CDR2 SYGVKD. This chain's CDR3 is CTIRQDQETQYF. CDR3 DNA sequence: TGTACCATCAGACAGGACCAAGAGACCCAGTACTTC.

In this sample, this clonotype turned up a few times. V gene TRBV12-3 or TRBV12-4 combines with J gene TRBJ1-2, with D possibly being TRBD1 (6 bases). V dropped 3 bases and J dropped 0 bases, with 11 bases sitting between them. This CDR3 has 15 amino acids. The CDR3 protein is CASSFTGTTNYGYTF. The CDR3 bases are TGTGCCAGCAGTTTTACAGGGACTACTAACTATGGCTACACCTTC.

The chain carries TRBV12-3 or TRBV12-4 and TRBJ1-5; D is ambiguous. There are 13 residues in the CDR3. The germline V and J ends were trimmed by 4 bases and 6 bases, with 10 bases remaining between them. This chain's CDR3 is CASSSTVRQPQHF. For the CDR3, the DNA is TGTGCCAGCAGTTCCACCGTACGTCAGCCCCAGCATTTT.

This clonotype was counted at least ten times. The genes are TRBV4-2 and TRBJ2-3, with 11 positions matching TRBD2. CDR1 and CDR2 from the germline V gene are LGHNA and YNFKEQ. The V and J ends lost 3 bases and 2 bases, in that order; junction bases with no gene match: 4. The CDR3 is made up of 16 amino acids. The CDR3: CASSHRLAGNTDTQYF. In DNA, the CDR3 is TGTGCCAGCAGCCACCGACTAGCGGGGAACACAGATACGCAGTATTTT.

This clonotype was counted only a few times. CDR3 sequence: CASSLTLGGAYEQYF. The CDR3 DNA is TGTGCCAGCAGTTTAACCCTGGGAGGGGCCTACGAGCAGTACTTC. This sequence joins TRBV6-2 or TRBV6-3 and TRBJ2-7, with TRBD2 matching over 7 bases. The CDR3 covers 15 residues. After removal of 4 bases from V and 2 bases from J, the junction contained 8 bases not matched to a gene. Germline assignment: CDR1 MNHEY and CDR2 SVGEGT.

V is TRBV2 and J is TRBJ2-3; the D gene is possibly TRBD2 (7 bases). The germline V gene has CDR1 SNHLY and CDR2 FYNNEI. V was pared by 10 bases and J by 6 bases, with 17 bases between. CDR3 length: 13 residues. Here the CDR3 DNA reads TGTGCCACAACACAGGGTAGCGGGGATACGCAGTATTTT. Protein: CATTQGSGDTQYF.

Worth noting for this clonotype: A read error may be the cause here, since a much bigger clone is one base away. The CDR3 nucleotides read TGTGCCAGCAGCTTCTCCGGGACTGCCTACAATGAGCAGTACTTC. Amino acid sequence: CASSFSGTAYNEQYF. The chain has TRBV7-2 and TRBJ2-5; D is perhaps TRBD2 (6 bases). Germline loops: CDR1 SGHTA, CDR2 FQGNSA. This CDR3 is 15 amino acids long. The germline V and J ends were trimmed by 3 bases and 11 bases, with 22 bases remaining between them.

At least ten counts were recorded for this clonotype. One junction end does not reproduce the germline sequence, and a read error may be involved. The chain recombines TRBV7-3 with TRBJ2-3; D gene ambiguous. Germline V CDR1 and CDR2: SGHTA, FQGTGA. The CDR3 spans 13 residues. CDR3 residues: CASSLKGTDTQYF. The CDR3 DNA is TGTGCCAGCAGTTTAAAGGGCACAGATACGCAGTATTTT.

The table lists this clonotype with a few counts. CDR3 DNA: TGTGCCAGCAGTTCCCTCTCAGCGGGGAACTCCTACAATGAGCAGTTCTTC. Protein sequence: CASSSLSAGNSYNEQFF. The chain carries TRBV6-7 and TRBJ2-1, with TRBD2 identical over 7 bases. TRBV6-7 is an ORF; its function is uncertain. V was pared by 4 bases and J by 0 bases, with 9 bases of the junction left unmatched. The CDR3 has 17 residues.

This clonotype was recorded a few times. The chain uses TRBV11-1 and TRBJ2-3; 12 bases are shared with TRBD2. CDR1 is SGHAT, CDR2 FQDESV, per germline (reference sequence). With 2 bases clipped from V and 4 bases from J, the junction kept 7 bases outside the gene matches. This CDR3 comprises 17 residues. CDR3 loop: CASSLLTSGSYADTQYF. DNA for the CDR3: TGTGCCAGCAGCTTACTGACTAGCGGGAGTTACGCAGATACGCAGTATTTT.

This clonotype was picked up a small number of times. This rearrangement joins TRBV27 to TRBJ1-2; 8 bases are a match to TRBD1. The trim removed 6 bases at V and 3 bases at J, leaving 9 bases unmatched. The CDR3 is 15 amino acids. Germline V CDR1 and CDR2: MNHEY, SMNVEV (reference sequence). In nucleotides, the CDR3 is TGTGCCAGCAGATTTAGGACAGGGATGGACTATGGCTACACCTTC. Translated: CASRFRTGMDYGYTF.

In this sample, this clonotype turned up a few times. V gene TRBV18 combines with J gene TRBJ2-3; D is possibly TRBD2 (5 bases). In germline, CDR1 is KGHSH, CDR2 LQKENI. The CDR3 is 12 residues long. Trimming took 3 bases from V and 9 from J, leaving 10 bases between them. Here the CDR3 DNA reads TGTGCCAGCTCACCGACTACCAGCACGCAGTATTTT. It translates to CASSPTTSTQYF.

This clonotype was seen more than once but under ten times. This rearrangement joins TRBV4-2 to TRBJ2-1; TRBD1 agrees at 8 bases. Trimming at V came to 0 bases and at J to 2 bases, leaving 3 bases not matched to a gene. Germline V gives CDR1 LGHNA, CDR2 YNFKEQ. The CDR3 has 16 residues. DNA for the CDR3: TGTGCCAGCAGCCAAGAGCCGACAGGGGCCTACAATGAGCAGTTCTTC. This codes for CASSQEPTGAYNEQFF.

The rearrangement joins TRBV5-1 to TRBJ2-5; the D is unclear. Trimming took off 6 bases at V and 7 bases at J, with 4 bases between the two ends. The V gene's germline CDR1 is SGHRS and CDR2 YFSETQ. This CDR3 has 9 residues. CDR3 bases: TGCGCCAGCAAGGGGACCCAGTACTTC. Amino acids: CASKGTQYF. The entire variable domain, with the rest obtained from reference TRBV5-1 and TRBJ2-5, is as follows: KAGVTQTPRYLIKTRGQQVTLSCSPISGHRSVSWYQQTPGQGLQFLFEYFSETQRNKGNFPGRFSGRQFSNSRSEMNVSTLELGDSALYLCASKGTQYFGPGTRLLVL.

There are many counts of this clonotype. The V call is TRBV6-2 or TRBV6-3, the J call TRBJ2-7; D may be TRBD1 or TRBD2 (5 bases each). Germline V gene sequence: CDR1 MNHEY, CDR2 SVGEGT. V lost 2 bases and J lost 3, with 17 bases in between. The CDR3 covers 16 residues. The CDR3 region has the DNA TGTGCCAGCAGTTACGGGGCAGGAGGACTTCACTACGAGCAGTACTTC. Translation gives CASSYGAGGLHYEQYF.

The chain links TRBV7-2 to TRBJ1-4, with a weak D call TRBD1 (5 bases). Germline V gene sequence: CDR1 SGHTA, CDR2 FQGNSA. Trimming pared 6 bases from V and 8 bases from J, leaving 16 bases between. This CDR3 is built from 14 residues. The CDR3 DNA reads TGTGCCAGCAGAGCTCCGGGACTGAGCGAAAAACTGTTTTTT. Translated: CASRAPGLSEKLFF.

The CDR3 spells CSVSRSGTEAFF. The DNA of the CDR3 is TGCAGCGTTAGTAGGAGTGGGACTGAAGCTTTCTTT. The rearrangement joins TRBV29-1 to TRBJ1-1; no clear D. The V gene lost 5 bases and the J gene lost 5 bases, with 12 bases spanning the gap. The CDR3 runs to 12 residues. Per the germline V gene, CDR1 is SQVTM and CDR2 is ANQGSEA.